The 32 T cell receptor beta chains below come from one sample, sequenced in a study of T cell responses to AZD1222 COVID-19 vaccine. Repertoires were generated with immunoSEQ multiplex PCR, while TCRdb's copy carries only in-frame clones and drops some. The profile covers more than 90,000 clones, with around 90% appearing a single time and 3.5% taken by the ten largest. The sample in question was peripheral blood, obtained 28 days after the second AZD1222 dose. Receptors were obtained from an adult who received the AZD1222 COVID-19 vaccine.

On this clone itself: Other DNA variants within this sample encode the same CDR3. The chain couples TRBV6-4 to TRBJ2-3, with TRBD2 as a possible D gene (6 bases). Germline CDR1 MRHNA, CDR2 SNTAGT. The germline V and J ends were trimmed by 3 bases and 0 bases, with 10 bases remaining between them. This CDR3 is 15 amino acids long. The CDR3 loop is CASSDRGESTDTQYF. In DNA, the CDR3 is TGTGCCAGCAGTGATCGCGGGGAGAGCACAGATACGCAGTATTTT.

The gene calls are TRBV6-4 and TRBJ1-5, with D unclear. Germline V gene sequence: CDR1 MRHNA, CDR2 SNTAGT. CDR3 length: 14 amino acids. V lost 5 bases and J 6 bases, leaving 14 bases between the germline ends. CDR3 sequence (DNA): TGTGCCAGCAGTCCTTCCCCCTTAGGTCAGCCCCAGCATTTT. Translation gives CASSPSPLGQPQHF.

This chain connects TRBV7-6 to TRBJ2-1, with 7 bases fitting TRBD2. In germline, CDR1 is SGHVS, CDR2 FNYEAQ. Germline trimming cut 5 bases from V and 1 base from J; bases unmatched to any gene: 8. The CDR3 extends over 16 amino acids. The CDR3 sequence is CASSPSGGGSYNEQFF. DNA of the CDR3: TGTGCCAGCAGCCCTAGTGGCGGGGGTTCCTACAATGAGCAGTTCTTC. Full variable domain (outside the CDR3, taken from reference TRBV7-6 and TRBJ2-1): GAGVSQSPRYKVTKRGQDVALRCDPISGHVSLYWYRQALGQGPEFLTYFNYEAQQDKSGLPNDRFSAERPEGSISTLTIQRTEQRDSAMYRCASSPSGGGSYNEQFFGPGTRLTVL.

The rearrangement links TRBV9 to TRBJ2-5; the D gene is possibly TRBD1 (5 bases). Looked up from germline, CDR1 is SGDLS and CDR2 is YYNGEE. This CDR3 is built from 17 residues. Between the trimmed V and J ends, which lost 3 bases and 4 bases, there was a span of 22 bases. The CDR3 coding sequence is TGTGCCAGCAGCGCCTCGTCTCAGGGCATTAACGGAGAGACCCAGTACTTC. As protein: CASSASSQGINGETQYF.

The chain links TRBV5-1 to TRBJ1-1; 8 bases agree with TRBD1. The V and J ends lost 1 base and 5 bases, in that order; junction bases with no gene match: 4. Germline-derived CDR1 and CDR2 are SGHRS and YFSETQ. This CDR3 comprises 14 residues. The CDR3 region has the DNA TGCGCCAGCAGCTTGACCAGGGGGCAAACTGAAGCTTTCTTT. Amino acids: CASSLTRGQTEAFF.

CDR3 amino acids: CASSVFRDTMYTEAFF. In DNA form, the CDR3 reads TGCGCCAGCAGCGTTTTCCGGGACACTATGTACACTGAAGCTTTCTTT. The chain has TRBV5-1 and TRBJ1-1, with a tentative D call TRBD1 (6 bases). V dropped 4 bases and J dropped 3 bases, with 19 bases sitting between them. CDR1 is SGHRS, CDR2 YFSETQ, per germline. CDR3 length: 16 residues. The full variable domain, completed using reference TRBV5-1 and TRBJ1-1, is KAGVTQTPRYLIKTRGQQVTLSCSPISGHRSVSWYQQTPGQGLQFLFEYFSETQRNKGNFPGRFSGRQFSNSRSEMNVSTLELGDSALYLCASSVFRDTMYTEAFFGQGTRLTVV.

J is TRBJ2-4 and V is TRBV4-2; 10 bases fit TRBD2. The ends lost 5 bases at V and 0 bases at J; junction bases unmatched: 4. The CDR3 spans 16 residues. The V gene's germline CDR1 is LGHNA and CDR2 YNFKEQ. The CDR3 is CASSEPSGGAKNIQYF. CDR3 coding DNA: TGTGCCAGCAGCGAACCTAGCGGGGGAGCCAAAAACATTCAGTACTTC.

V and J are TRBV7-9 and TRBJ2-5; 9 nucleotides match TRBD1. The CDR3 contains 16 residues. V was pared by 5 bases and J by 0 bases, with 7 bases of the junction left unmatched. Germline loops: CDR1 SEHNR, CDR2 FQNEAQ (reference sequence). CDR3 residues: CASSPSGQGYQETQYF. The DNA of the CDR3 is TGTGCCAGCAGCCCGTCCGGACAGGGGTACCAAGAGACCCAGTACTTC.

The chain employs TRBV7-2 and TRBJ1-3; D gene uncertain. Trimming took off 2 bases at V and 3 bases at J, with 14 bases between the two ends. Germline lookup yields CDR1 SGHTA and CDR2 FQGNSA. CDR3 length: 16 amino acids. The CDR3 nucleotides are TGTGCCAGCAGCTTAATGTCCGGGGTGGATGGAAACACCATATATTTT. Its protein product is CASSLMSGVDGNTIYF.

This clone is a singleton in its sample. The chain couples TRBV14 to TRBJ1-1; D not resolved. V was shortened by 2 bases and J by 3 bases, with 10 bases between the two germline ends. The length of the CDR3 is 14 residues. CDR1 SGHDN and CDR2 FVKESK come from the germline V gene. This CDR3 reads CASSQMISDTEAFF. CDR3 in DNA: TGTGCCAGCAGCCAAATGATATCGGACACTGAAGCTTTCTTT.

V is TRBV2 and J is TRBJ2-1; 12 nucleotides match TRBD2. This CDR3 comprises 15 residues. Germline loops: CDR1 SNHLY, CDR2 FYNNEI. With V trimmed by 4 bases and J by 9 bases, 7 bases remained unmatched. The CDR3 region is CASSGTSGESSEQFF. Here the CDR3 DNA reads TGTGCCAGCAGTGGGACTAGCGGGGAGAGCAGTGAGCAGTTCTTC.

The chain links TRBV18 to TRBJ1-5, with 7 nucleotides matching TRBD1. Looked up from germline, CDR1 is KGHSH and CDR2 is LQKENI. The CDR3 runs to 15 residues. With 6 bases clipped from V and 6 bases from J, the junction kept 11 bases outside the gene matches. CDR3 amino acids: CASSATRGRGQPQHF. CDR3 nucleotide sequence: TGTGCCAGCTCCGCGACAAGGGGGCGCGGTCAGCCCCAGCATTTT.

The CDR3 is CASSQAFLAGGAGINEQFF. Written as DNA, the CDR3 is TGTGCCAGCAGCCAAGCCTTCCTAGCGGGAGGGGCCGGAATCAATGAGCAGTTCTTC. This chain connects TRBV4-2 to TRBJ2-1; 12 bases line up with TRBD2. The germline gives CDR1 LGHNA, CDR2 YNFKEQ. This CDR3 has 19 residues. V was pared by 1 base and J by 6 bases, with 13 bases of the junction left unmatched.

The chain combines TRBV3-1 (or the pseudogene TRBV3-2) with TRBJ2-5; D is possibly TRBD2 (5 bases). This CDR3 spans 15 amino acids. V was cut by 0 bases and J by 4 bases, with 12 bases left in between. Germline assignment: CDR1 LGHDT and CDR2 YNNKEL (reference sequence). CDR3 sequence (DNA): TGTGCCAGCAGCCAAGAAGGCCTAGCAGGAGAGACCCAGTACTTC. This codes for CASSQEGLAGETQYF.

V usage is TRBV7-2 and J usage is TRBJ1-2; 8 bases map to TRBD1. The CDR3 length is 13 residues. J gave up 6 bases and V 6 bases, and 6 bases lay outside the gene matches. The V gene's germline CDR1 is SGHTA and CDR2 FQGNSA. CDR3 nucleotide sequence: TGTGCCAGCAGTCCAGGGGGCCGAGATGGCTACACCTTC. Its translation is CASSPGGRDGYTF.

The DNA of the CDR3 is TGTGCCTGGAGTAGAGGGAGAAACTATGGCTACACCTTC. Its protein product is CAWSRGRNYGYTF. The chain recombines TRBV30 with TRBJ1-2; D not certain. V was shortened by 2 bases and J by 2 bases, with 9 bases between the two germline ends. The CDR3 has 13 amino acids. Germline CDR1 GTSNPN, CDR2 SVGIG (reference sequence).

The chain links TRBV19 to TRBJ1-1; the D is unclear. Per the germline V gene, CDR1 is LNHDA and CDR2 is SQIVND (reference sequence). The CDR3 totals 12 residues. The germline V and J ends were trimmed by 6 bases and 10 bases, with 15 bases remaining between them. The CDR3 sequence is CASSQSPNRAFF. CDR3 coding DNA: TGTGCCAGTAGCCAAAGTCCGAACAGAGCTTTCTTT.

A remark on this clone: The same CDR3 also results from other DNA sequences found in this sample. The chain employs TRBV4-3 and TRBJ2-7; D may be TRBD1 (6 bases). Germline assignment: CDR1 LGHNA and CDR2 YSLEER. V lost 0 bases and J 2 bases, leaving 8 bases between the germline ends. The CDR3 contains 14 residues. CDR3 DNA: TGCGCCAGCAGCCAAGACAGGGGTACCTACGAGCAGTACTTC. This codes for CASSQDRGTYEQYF.

A note on this clone: The sample carries other DNA sequences with the same CDR3. V usage is TRBV5-5 and J usage is TRBJ1-2; 9 nucleotides line up with TRBD1. Germline CDR1 reads SGHKS; CDR2 reads YYEKEE (reference sequence). The CDR3 covers 13 residues. V gave up 0 bases and J gave up 8 bases; unmatched junction bases: 2. The CDR3 DNA follows: TGTGCCAGCAGCTTGGACAGGGGGCCCGGCTACACCTTC. This codes for CASSLDRGPGYTF.

The gene calls are TRBV6-2 or TRBV6-3 and TRBJ2-3; 8 bases align to TRBD2. The CDR3 spans 14 residues. Germline CDR1 reads MNHEY; CDR2 reads SVGEGT. The trim removed 5 bases at V and 3 bases at J, leaving 4 bases unmatched. The DNA of the CDR3 is TGTGCCAGCAGTCTAGCGGGTCCGACAGATACGCAGTATTTT. Translating gives CASSLAGPTDTQYF.

The chain carries TRBV27 and TRBJ1-6; 7 nucleotides align to TRBD1. The germline V gene encodes CDR1 MNHEY and CDR2 SMNVEV (reference sequence). CDR3 length equals 18 residues. The V gene end was trimmed by 3 bases and the J gene end by 7 bases; junction bases not matched to a gene: 15. CDR3 nucleotide sequence: TGTGCCAGCAGTTTCGTTGAACCCTGGACAGGAGGGAATTCACCCCTCCACTTT. As protein: CASSFVEPWTGGNSPLHF.

The rearrangement joins TRBV7-2 to TRBJ2-5; a possible D gene is TRBD2 (6 bases). Trimming stripped 1 base from V and 2 bases from J, with 14 bases between. The CDR3 has 16 amino acids. CDR1 SGHTA and CDR2 FQGNSA come from the germline V gene. The CDR3 region has the DNA TGTGCCAGCAGCTTAGGGATGGGAGGACCACAAGAGACCCAGTACTTC. It encodes CASSLGMGGPQETQYF.

The chain has TRBV4-3 and TRBJ2-6, with a possible D match to TRBD1 (5 bases). Germline CDR1 LGHNA, CDR2 YSLEER. CDR3 size: 18 residues. Trimming left V 0 bases short and J 1 base short, with 13 bases between. The DNA of the CDR3 is TGCGCCAGCAGCCAAGATTTCAGGGTTACTTCTGGGGCCAACGTCCTGACTTTC. Amino acids: CASSQDFRVTSGANVLTF.

The chain's CDR3 is CASSEQATGFSNQPQHF. The CDR3 DNA reads TGTGCCAGCTCAGAACAGGCGACTGGGTTTAGCAATCAGCCCCAGCATTTT. The J gene is TRBJ1-5, the V gene TRBV18, with a weak D call TRBD1 (5 bases). Germline V gives CDR1 KGHSH, CDR2 LQKENI. CDR3 size: 17 residues. Trimming removed 5 bases from V and 0 bases from J, with 17 bases in between.

The rearrangement joins TRBV10-3 to TRBJ1-1; the match to TRBD1 covers 9 bases. The CDR3 has 14 residues. From germline, CDR1 is ENHRY and CDR2 SYGVKD. The junction had 3 bases not matched to a gene; V was cut back by 6 bases and J by 1 base. The CDR3 reads CAISRDRENTEAFF. The CDR3 nucleotides read TGTGCCATCAGCCGGGACAGGGAGAACACTGAAGCTTTCTTT.

This chain uses TRBV4-3 with TRBJ2-7; tentative D call: TRBD2 (6 bases). Trimming pared 0 bases from V and 3 bases from J, leaving 9 bases between. The CDR3 consists of 14 residues. Germline assignment: CDR1 LGHNA and CDR2 YSLEER. The CDR3 here is CASSQEGTYYEQYF. Written as DNA, the CDR3 is TGCGCCAGCAGCCAAGAGGGGACTTACTACGAGCAGTACTTC.

The chain uses TRBV5-6 and TRBJ2-5; TRBD1 might be the D (5 bases). Germline values: CDR1 SGHDT, CDR2 YYEEEE. The V gene lost 7 bases and the J gene lost 2 bases, with 9 bases spanning the gap. There are 12 residues in the CDR3. In DNA, the CDR3 is TGTGCCAGCGGTCGACAGCAAGAGACCCAGTACTTC. Amino acid sequence: CASGRQQETQYF. The full variable domain, completed using reference TRBV5-6 and TRBJ2-5, is DAGVTQSPTHLIKTRGQQVTLRCSPKSGHDTVSWYQQALGQGPQFIFQYYEEEERQRGNFPDRFSGHQFPNYSSELNVNALLLGDSALYLCASGRQQETQYFGPGTRLLVL.

The chain uses TRBV25-1 and TRBJ2-5; weak D call: TRBD2 (6 bases). With 3 bases removed from V and 1 base from J, the gap between germline ends came to 12 bases. Germline V gene lookup returns CDR1 MGHDK and CDR2 SYGVNS. The CDR3 is made up of 15 amino acids. The CDR3 sequence: CASSDLRGIQETQYF. CDR3 sequence (DNA): TGTGCCAGCAGTGACCTCCGGGGGATCCAAGAGACCCAGTACTTC. Complete variable domain (other parts from reference TRBV25-1 and TRBJ2-5): EADIYQTPRYLVIGTGKKITLECSQTMGHDKMYWYQQDPGMELHLIHYSYGVNSTEKGDLSSESTVSRIRTEHFPLTLESARPSHTSQYLCASSDLRGIQETQYFGPGTRLLVL.

The rearrangement uses TRBV6-1 and TRBJ1-5; D uncertain. The CDR3 is made up of 17 amino acids. The germline V gene has CDR1 MNHNS and CDR2 SASEGT. Trimming took 4 bases from V and 0 from J, leaving 16 bases between them. The CDR3 sequence: CASSGVQAISSNQPQHF. The CDR3 bases are TGTGCCAGCAGTGGGGTCCAGGCGATCAGTAGCAATCAGCCCCAGCATTTT.

CDR3 residues: CASSSLEGQAYEQYF. DNA of the CDR3: TGTGCCAGTAGTTCCCTTGAGGGACAGGCCTACGAGCAGTACTTC. This sequence joins TRBV19 and TRBJ2-7; 8 bases line up with TRBD1. V was clipped by 5 bases and J by 2 bases; unmatched bases: 8. This CDR3 contains 15 residues. From germline, CDR1 is LNHDA and CDR2 SQIVND (reference sequence).

CDR3 sequence (DNA): TGTGCCAGCAGCTATTTCGAGACCCAGTACTTC. Encoded protein: CASSYFETQYF. The V and J genes are TRBV7-2 and TRBJ2-5; D gene uncertain. The CDR3 runs 11 residues. Germline V CDR1 and CDR2: SGHTA, FQGNSA. Trimming took off 4 bases at V and 5 bases at J, with 5 bases between the two ends.

The genes are TRBV6-2 or TRBV6-3 and TRBJ1-1; 9 nucleotides agree with TRBD1. CDR1 MNHEY and CDR2 SVGEGT come from the germline V gene. The ends lost 6 bases at V and 4 bases at J; junction bases unmatched: 6. The length of the CDR3 is 14 residues. CDR3 protein: CASSSTGGLTEAFF. The CDR3, as DNA: TGTGCCAGCAGCTCTACAGGGGGCCTCACTGAAGCTTTCTTT.